This TCR beta chain is drawn from a study of shared clonotypes between healthy human individuals. Generated by immunoSEQ multiplex PCR, the TCRdb table keeps only in-frame clones and is missing some. The table shows about 2 million clones, with 90% to 95% occurring only once. A note on this clone: Its antigen is currently unknown.

General study points: Rarefaction revealed incomplete sorted-subset sequencing despite large depth. Around 5.4% of naive CD4 clonotypes were common to a handful of donors.

This CDR3 has 13 amino acids. Germline V gene sequence: CDR1 MNHNY, CDR2 SVGAGI (reference sequence). V lost 10 bases, J lost 6 bases, and 19 bases lay in between. This rearrangement joins TRBV6-6 to TRBJ2-7; D not resolved. This sequence was found in a man between 18 and 29 years old in good health. Material: naive CD4+ T cells sorted from blood. Sample subset: CD45RA+ positively selected. The CDR3 sequence: CATLTSMGTEQYF. Written as DNA, the CDR3 is TGTGCCACCCTAACTTCCATGGGCACCGAGCAGTACTTC.